This TCR beta chain is from a study of beta chain features in type 1 diabetes. The sequenced template was cDNA made from the entire isolated RNA. Around 4 million reads per sample were averaged for naive, central memory and regulatory samples. The protocol was immunoSEQ multiplex PCR, while the TCRdb copy is restricted to in-frame clones and leaves out a portion. The sample records 200,000 to 250,000 clones, approximately 15% being singletons. This clone came up a few times. Its antigen remains unidentified. Study-level results: Across all four CD4+ subsets, people with type 1 diabetes showed modestly shorter TCRB CDR3s. It was not settled here whether HLA type affects TCRB rearrangement.

The CDR3 runs 17 residues. With 1 base clipped from V and 2 bases from J, the junction kept 5 bases outside the gene matches. The germline CDR1 and CDR2 sequences are KGHSH and LQKENI. Cell sorting via CD45RO/CCR7/CD25/CD127/CD95/CD27 was performed to obtain CD4+ naive, central memory, regulatory and stem cell-like memory cells. This clonotype originated in a man in his thirties or forties with type 1 diabetes. V gene TRBV18 combines with J gene TRBJ2-1; 10 positions match TRBD1. Sequenced sample: naive CD4+ T cells from blood. The CDR3 DNA sequence: TGTGCCAGCTCACCACAAGGGGGACAGGGGACCTACAATGAGCAGTTCTTC. It translates to CASSPQGGQGTYNEQFF.